This T cell receptor beta chain was retrieved from a study of T cell responses to AZD1222 COVID-19 vaccine listed by TCRdb under 2021. With respect to the entire study: AZD1222 recipients given second doses at about 4 weeks or at about 12 weeks were pooled, since spike-specific TCR depth and breadth were not found to differ between the two schedules. TCR sequencing was performed for over 230 trial participants, of whom about 200 were given two doses of AZD1222 and around 25 were given two doses of MenACWY control vaccine. Enrollment into the trials was organized by age into subgroups of 18-55, 56-69 and 70-plus years, and those subgroups contained about 160, 30 and 59 TCR-sequenced participants, respectively.

The meaning of the sample's time point label: baseline before first vaccination. Samples from vaccinated people were obtained from the UK trials COV001 and COV002, which included a single-blind randomized controlled phase 2/3 trial of AZD1222 (ChAdOx1 nCoV-19) in healthy adults. For TCRbeta chain sequencing, PBMC samples were collected from trial participants at day 0 and at day 28 after the second dose. The research as a whole found: Conclusions about previously exposed vaccinees are limited, since just six AZD1222 recipients were seropositive for SARS-CoV-2 at baseline. Reportedly, close to half of the unique spike-specific TCRs recognized epitopes lying outside the regions that are mutated in the B.1.351 and B.1.1.7 variants. After two AZD1222 doses, spike-specific TCR breadth and depth were significantly higher than at day 0 and than in MenACWY recipients. Participants were mostly white British, with more females than males. The authors suggested clonal diversity may have been underestimated. No day 14 peak-response samples were available, so repertoires were characterized only after the peak T cell response. In the small 56-69-year group, the increase in depth fell short of significance, most likely because of low power. Vaccine-associated CD4 TCRs spanned the whole spike protein, with dominant responses in regions 160-218 and 743-854.

The CDR3 regions of human TCRbeta chains were analyzed by immunosequencing. The original pipeline was this. TCRs in the repertoires were compared against a reference library of SARS-CoV-2-specific TCRs that had been generated with the MIRA antigen-specificity platform. Breadth was defined as the fraction of unique TCRs that were SARS-CoV-2-associated. Depth was defined as the fraction of total T cells that were SARS-CoV-2-associated. Using the MIRA data, each spike-specific TCR was assigned both to the spike region to which the TCR was reactive and to a CD4 or CD8 class. Log10-transformed breadth and depth values were compared by one-way ANOVA with Sidak's multiple comparisons tests. TCRdb carries this immuneACCESS record with in-frame sequences only. Its versions omit some clonotypes, under half of them owing to an unresolved V gene in the studies checked, with the rest unexplained. Clonal size and the V and J genes are those of that table, whereas D and trimming came from the DNA. Recorded for this sample are roughly 100,000 clones; about nine tenths of them occurred a single time. Jointly, the top ten make up 1.5% to 2% of the sample.

A word on this clone: The specificity of this receptor is unknown. No much larger clone is present one base from it, and per-base qualities are unavailable.

Deletion took 6 bases off V and 7 bases off J, with a span of 23 bases between the germline ends. CDR1 and CDR2 are drawn from the germline V gene (reference sequence): SEHNR, FQNEAQ. The CDR3 sequence holds 16 residues, the cysteine and phenylalanine included. Of the read, only the CDR3 DNA is kept; its 48 bases are in frame from base 1. Recombination linked TRBV7-9 to TRBJ2-3; tentative D gene TRBD2, with 6 bases matching. This receptor was taken from an adult in good health. The input for sequencing was peripheral blood, taken on day 0 of AZD1222 vaccination. The CDR3 sequence is CASRVKETAGGNTQYF. The sequence in DNA is TGTGCCAGCAGGGTAAAAGAGACAGCCGGGGGTAATACGCAGTATTTT.